The 22 T cell receptor beta chains below all came from one sample that was sequenced in a study of Ad26.COV2.S vaccination and SARS-CoV-2 variants. Treatment given: some 19 received Ad26.COV2.S at low or high dose, single or two shots; several received placebo; per-sample allocation not given. Each sample was drawn 63 days after the first injection (of vaccine or placebo). Assay: immunoSEQ multiplex PCR; the TCRdb copy retains only in-frame clones and omits some. The sample records about 320,000 clones, just under 85% being singletons. Specimen: peripheral blood, collected in a trial of Ad26.COV2.S vaccine versus placebo. The receptor source for this set is a person between 18 and 59 years old who received the Ad26.COV2.S COVID-19 vaccine or a placebo.

The V gene is TRBV27, the J gene TRBJ2-7; D possibly corresponds to TRBD2 (7 bases). CDR1 is MNHEY and CDR2 is SMNVEV in the germline V gene (reference sequence). Trimming removed 8 bases from V and 3 bases from J, with 23 bases in between. The CDR3 loop spans 16 amino acids. The CDR3 region is CASPRGGAHGCYEQYF. Written as DNA, the CDR3 is TGTGCCAGCCCTAGGGGGGGGGCGCACGGTTGCTACGAGCAGTACTTC.

This chain joins TRBV20-1 and TRBJ2-7; D is undetermined. Germline lookup yields CDR1 DFQATT and CDR2 SNEGSKA (reference sequence). The CDR3 contains 11 residues. V was pared by 6 bases and J by 2 bases, with 8 bases between. CDR3 coding DNA: TGCAGTGCGGCAGCCGCCTACGAGCAGTACTTC. Translating gives CSAAAAYEQYF.

The chain employs TRBV10-3 and TRBJ2-3; no definite D call. Between the trimmed V and J ends, which lost 6 bases and 6 bases, there was a span of 7 bases. Germline V gene sequence: CDR1 ENHRY, CDR2 SYGVKD. This CDR3 is 11 amino acids long. The CDR3 protein is CAISTSDTQYF. In DNA, the CDR3 is TGTGCCATCAGCACTTCGGATACGCAGTATTTT.

Concerning this clone: The sample has other DNA sequences that encode this CDR3 too. This chain joins TRBV20-1 and TRBJ1-1, with no clear D. V was shortened by 6 bases and J by 2 bases, with 4 bases between the two germline ends. The germline V gene encodes CDR1 DFQATT and CDR2 SNEGSKA (reference sequence). The length of the CDR3 is 10 residues. The CDR3 coding sequence is TGCAGTGCACGAAACACTGAAGCTTTCTTT. It yields the protein CSARNTEAFF.

The chain recombines TRBV29-1 with TRBJ1-1, with D perhaps TRBD1 (6 bases). The CDR3 spans 12 residues. Germline CDR1 SQVTM, CDR2 ANQGSEA. V shed 7 bases and J shed 1 base, with 10 bases lying between them. The CDR3, as DNA: TGCAGCGCACCGGGACAGAACACTGAAGCTTTCTTT. It specifies CSAPGQNTEAFF.

This CDR3 reads CASSITPSYEQYF. DNA for the CDR3: TGTGCCAGTAGTATTACTCCCTCCTACGAGCAGTACTTC. This chain joins TRBV19 and TRBJ2-7; D gene uncertain. CDR3 length: 13 residues. Per germline, CDR1 LNHDA and CDR2 SQIVND (reference sequence). V was trimmed by 3 bases and J by 0 bases, leaving 6 bases between them.

The CDR3 nucleotides read TGTGCCAGTAGCACGAAGCCCCTGGGGCCCCAGCATTTT. It codes for CASSTKPLGPQHF. This chain joins TRBV19 and TRBJ1-5; D uncertain. Trimming took off 6 bases at V and 9 bases at J, with 15 bases between the two ends. The V gene's germline CDR1 is LNHDA and CDR2 SQIVND (reference sequence). The CDR3 length is 13 residues.

The chain uses TRBV3-1 (or the pseudogene TRBV3-2) and TRBJ1-1; the D gene is possibly TRBD1 (5 bases). V lost 0 bases, J lost 5 bases, and 13 bases lay in between. This CDR3 is built from 15 residues. Germline CDR1 reads LGHDT; CDR2 reads YNNKEL (reference sequence). CDR3 region: CASSQDSPGWTEAFF. The CDR3 nucleotides read TGTGCCAGCAGCCAAGATAGTCCAGGGTGGACTGAAGCTTTCTTT.

This chain's CDR3 is CASSFARGRGADTQYF. Written as DNA, the CDR3 is TGTGCCAGCAGCTTTGCCAGGGGGCGCGGGGCAGATACGCAGTATTTT. The gene calls are TRBV11-2 and TRBJ2-3, with 8 positions matching TRBD1. The germline CDR1 and CDR2 sequences are SGHAT and FQNNGV. V lost 3 bases to trimming and J lost 4 bases; unmatched junction nucleotides: 9. This CDR3 contains 16 residues.

The rearrangement uses TRBV7-2 and TRBJ1-5; the D is unclear. CDR3 size: 16 residues. With 1 base removed from V and 0 bases from J, the gap between germline ends came to 10 bases. Germline-derived CDR1 and CDR2 are SGHTA and FQGNSA. The CDR3 region has the DNA TGTGCCAGCAGCTTAGTGGAGATTTCTAGCAATCAGCCCCAGCATTTT. It codes for CASSLVEISSNQPQHF.

This chain uses TRBV14 with TRBJ1-2; 7 positions match TRBD1. The CDR3 has 18 residues. Germline V gives CDR1 SGHDN, CDR2 FVKESK. V shed 0 bases and J 5 bases; nucleotides not matched to a gene: 15. CDR3: CASSQERHLGRGTYGYTF. The CDR3 coding sequence is TGTGCCAGCAGCCAAGAAAGGCACTTGGGCAGGGGGACTTATGGCTACACCTTC.

The chain uses TRBV23-1 and TRBJ1-2; a possible D gene is TRBD1 (5 bases). TRBV23-1 is labeled an ORF, and its function is uncertain. There are 16 residues in the CDR3. Trimming took 0 bases from V and 0 from J, leaving 11 bases between them. The CDR3 sequence: CASSQSRGETNYGYTF. CDR3 bases: TGCGCCAGCAGTCAATCGCGGGGGGAAACTAACTATGGCTACACCTTC.

The gene calls are TRBV5-4 and TRBJ1-2; a weak D match, TRBD1 (6 bases). This CDR3 has 13 residues. Trimming took off 2 bases at V and 6 bases at J, with 11 bases between the two ends. Germline V gives CDR1 SGHNT, CDR2 YYREEE (reference sequence). The CDR3 DNA reads as TGTGCCAGCAGCTTCGGGGGGCGGAATGGCTACACCTTC. It translates to CASSFGGRNGYTF.

The chain carries TRBV18 and TRBJ2-7; 8 bases are shared with TRBD1. The CDR3 has 15 amino acids. With 5 bases clipped from V and 6 bases from J, the junction kept 12 bases outside the gene matches. The germline gives CDR1 KGHSH, CDR2 LQKENI. The CDR3 DNA sequence: TGTGCCAGCTCAACCGACAGGGGCTTCCTCGGCGAGCAGTACTTC. It is translated as CASSTDRGFLGEQYF.

The genes are TRBV28 and TRBJ2-1, with 8 bases matching TRBD1. The V segment lost 6 bases and the J segment 9 bases; nucleotides outside the gene matches: 13. The CDR3 loop spans 15 amino acids. CDR1 is MDHEN and CDR2 is SYDVKM in the germline V gene. The CDR3 region is CASRRPGQGASEQFF. As DNA, the CDR3 is TGTGCCAGCAGGAGACCCGGACAGGGCGCGAGTGAGCAGTTCTTC.

The chain links TRBV4-2 to TRBJ1-2; D possibly corresponds to TRBD1 (5 bases). Trimming left V 1 base short and J 4 bases short, with 10 bases between. CDR1 is LGHNA, CDR2 YNFKEQ, per germline. The CDR3 length is 14 residues. The chain's CDR3 is CASSQVGAPYGYTF. The CDR3 DNA sequence: TGTGCCAGCAGCCAAGTCGGGGCTCCCTATGGCTACACCTTC.

This chain joins TRBV7-2 and TRBJ1-4, with D possibly matching TRBD1 (5 bases). The CDR3 sequence is 16 residues long. The V and J ends lost 4 bases and 0 bases respectively, with 12 bases between them. Germline CDR1 is SGHTA and CDR2 is FQGNSA. The chain's CDR3 is CASSYTRGTTNEKLFF. CDR3 nucleotide sequence: TGTGCCAGCAGCTACACCCGGGGGACAACTAATGAAAAACTGTTTTTT.

CDR3 loop: CASSLVRKSPLHF. The DNA of the CDR3 is TGTGCCAGCAGCTTAGTTAGGAAATCACCCCTCCACTTT. The rearrangement joins TRBV7-2 to TRBJ1-6; D uncertain. The germline gives CDR1 SGHTA, CDR2 FQGNSA. V lost 1 base and J 10 bases, leaving 8 bases between the germline ends. The CDR3 is made up of 13 amino acids.

V is TRBV28 and J is TRBJ1-2; the D is unclear. CDR3 length equals 14 residues. The germline V gene encodes CDR1 MDHEN and CDR2 SYDVKM. Trimming cost V 8 bases and J 13 bases, with 26 bases left between them. Here the CDR3 DNA reads TGTGCCAGCCGCCCCTGGCGGGCCGGGGATAGTTCCACCTTC. This encodes CASRPWRAGDSSTF.

The rearrangement joins TRBV27 to TRBJ1-2; D remains unclear. Germline V gene sequence: CDR1 MNHEY, CDR2 SMNVEV (reference sequence). This CDR3 has 16 amino acids. Trimming pared 2 bases from V and 0 bases from J, leaving 13 bases between. As DNA, the CDR3 is TGTGCCAGCAGTTTAGCCGGGAGTGAAGCTAACTATGGCTACACCTTC. It yields the protein CASSLAGSEANYGYTF.

The chain joins TRBV14 to TRBJ1-6, with 9 bases fitting TRBD1. With V trimmed by 0 bases and J by 7 bases, 7 bases remained unmatched. The CDR3 has 17 amino acids. CDR1 SGHDN and CDR2 FVKESK come from the germline V gene. CDR3 in DNA: TGTGCCAGCAGCCAAGACTGGGGTACAGGGGGCAATTCACCCCTCCACTTT. It translates to CASSQDWGTGGNSPLHF.

The rearrangement uses TRBV18 and TRBJ2-3; D is tentatively TRBD1 or TRBD2 (5 bases each). Trimming removed 1 base from V and 1 base from J, with 15 bases in between. CDR1 is KGHSH and CDR2 is LQKENI in the germline V gene. CDR3 length: 17 amino acids. CDR3 DNA sequence: TGTGCCAGCTCACCACGCTCCGGGGCCCTGGGCACAGATACGCAGTATTTT. It codes for CASSPRSGALGTDTQYF.